This T cell receptor (beta chain) was recovered during a study of blood T cell repertoires in COVID-19. The method was immunoSEQ multiplex PCR; TCRdb's version includes in-frame clones alone and lacks a portion of them. The table includes about 180,000 clones, 79% detected once. The V end lost 2 bases, the J end lost 0 bases, and 4 bases lay between the germline ends. CDR3 size: 13 residues. The rearrangement uses TRBV12-3 or TRBV12-4 and TRBJ1-2; no clear D gene. This clonotype was obtained from a woman in her sixties with COVID-19, enrolled during active disease. Specimen: peripheral blood. The CDR3, as DNA: TGTGCCAGCAGTTTACTAGCTAACTATGGCTACACCTTC. Translated, it gives CASSLLANYGYTF.